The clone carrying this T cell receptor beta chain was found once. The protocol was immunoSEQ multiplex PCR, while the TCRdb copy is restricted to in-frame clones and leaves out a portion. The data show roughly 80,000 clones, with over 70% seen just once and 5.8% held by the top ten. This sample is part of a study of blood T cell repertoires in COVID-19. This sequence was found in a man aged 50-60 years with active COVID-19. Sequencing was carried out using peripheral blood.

The CDR3 DNA follows: TGTGCCAGCACCGTGTCGGAGGTCGGTCGCGGATCTCGGTGGGGCTACACCTTC. It codes for CASTVSEVGRGSRWGYTF. The J gene is TRBJ1-2, the V gene TRBV2, with D uncertain. The V end was cut by 7 bases, the J end by 8 bases, with 32 bases between. The germline V gene has CDR1 SNHLY and CDR2 FYNNEI. This CDR3 comprises 18 residues.